The 25 T cell receptor beta chains given below trace back to one sample, sequenced in a study of T-cell reconstitution after alpha-beta-depleted transplantation in children. Unique molecular identifiers featured in how the TCRbeta library was prepared. MiXCR, applied by TCRdb to the PCR reads, yields one record per CDR3 protein. The data hold fewer than 550,000 distinct CDR3 sequences, with more than 9.5% observed a single time. This material consisted of PBMCs, mostly from graft donor cells, taken 180 days after TCRalphabeta/CD19-depleted stem cell transplant. These TCRs come from a female patient aged 2 to 10 who had a stem cell transplant for aplastic anemia, so the T cells may come from the graft donor.

This clonotype was seen more than once but under ten times. The gene calls are TRBV5-1 and TRBJ2-3, with 8 bases aligning to TRBD2. V shed 0 bases and J 5 bases; nucleotides not matched to a gene: 5. Germline V lookup: CDR1 SGHRS, CDR2 YFSETQ. The CDR3 consists of 15 residues. CDR3 in amino acids: CASSLASGGGDTQYF. The CDR3 bases are TGCGCCAGCAGCTTGGCGTCGGGAGGGGGAGATACGCAGTATTTT.

V gene TRBV29-1 combines with J gene TRBJ2-3; no clear D gene. This CDR3 contains 14 residues. V was pared by 3 bases and J by 5 bases, with 15 bases between. Germline V gene lookup returns CDR1 SQVTM and CDR2 ANQGSEA. CDR3 sequence (DNA): TGCAGCGTTGATCTGGGGATTCTGCGAGATACGCAGTATTTT. Encoded protein: CSVDLGILRDTQYF.

In its sample, this clonotype was seen a few times. This chain uses TRBV15 with TRBJ2-4, with D perhaps TRBD2 (6 bases). V was pared by 0 bases and J by 2 bases, with 11 bases between. Germline CDR1 and CDR2: LNHNV and YYDKDF (reference sequence). This CDR3 is 16 amino acids long. The CDR3 sequence: CATSRDRRGTKNIQYF. DNA for the CDR3: TGTGCCACCAGCAGAGATCGTCGGGGGACCAAAAACATTCAGTACTTC.

V is TRBV6-5 and J is TRBJ1-2; D is uncertain. Germline values: CDR1 MNHEY, CDR2 SVGAGI. The CDR3 sequence is 12 residues long. Trimming shortened V by 0 bases and J by 3 bases, and 2 bases separated the two germline ends. This chain's CDR3 is CASSYSHYGYTF. In DNA form, the CDR3 reads TGTGCCAGCAGTTACTCCCACTATGGCTACACCTTC.

The chain couples TRBV6-2 or TRBV6-3 to TRBJ2-1; possible D gene TRBD1, 6 bases. The germline CDR1 and CDR2 sequences are MNHEY and SVGEGT. V lost 0 bases to trimming and J lost 0 bases, with 15 bases between them. CDR3 size: 18 residues. As DNA, the CDR3 is TGTGCCAGCAGTTACTCGTACAGGGACCCTTCCTCCTACAATGAGCAGTTCTTC. It specifies CASSYSYRDPSSYNEQFF.

At least ten counts were recorded for this clonotype. The genes are TRBV7-2 and TRBJ1-1, with 11 bases lining up with TRBD1. This CDR3 is 15 amino acids long. Unmatched junction bases numbered 8, after V lost 5 bases and J lost 6 bases. CDR1 and CDR2 (germline): SGHTA, FQGNSA. The CDR3 loop reads CASSPWTGGWAEAFF. The CDR3 bases are TGTGCCAGCAGCCCTTGGACAGGGGGCTGGGCTGAAGCTTTCTTT.

The sample holds many counts of this clonotype. The J gene is TRBJ1-1, the V gene TRBV7-2; D unclear. This CDR3 spans 13 amino acids. Germline-derived CDR1 and CDR2 are SGHTA and FQGNSA. Trimming stripped 8 bases from V and 0 bases from J, with 10 bases between. The CDR3 region is CASSLTVNTEAFF. The DNA for the CDR3 is TGTGCCAGCTCCTTGACGGTGAACACTGAAGCTTTCTTT.

This clonotype has just a few counts. The V gene is TRBV7-2, the J gene TRBJ1-5, with 7 bases that match TRBD1. J was trimmed by 8 bases and V by 0 bases; bases with no gene match: 16. The CDR3 has 18 amino acids. Germline V gene data show CDR1 as SGHTA and CDR2 as FQGNSA. DNA for the CDR3: TGTGCCAGCAGCTTAGCCCCGGACAGGTCCGCGTGGGGGAAGCCCCAGCATTTT. Protein sequence: CASSLAPDRSAWGKPQHF.

Ten or more counts support this clonotype. This chain links TRBV12-3 or TRBV12-4 with TRBJ2-2; 7 nucleotides agree with TRBD2. This CDR3 contains 12 residues. This CDR3 is CADREDTGELFF. The CDR3 bases are TGTGCGGATCGGGAGGACACCGGGGAGCTGTTTTTT.

This chain links TRBV10-3 with TRBJ2-1, with 11 bases aligning to TRBD2. The germline CDR1 and CDR2 sequences are ENHRY and SYGVKD. With 3 bases clipped from V and 3 bases from J, the junction kept 7 bases outside the gene matches. This CDR3 is 17 amino acids long. The CDR3 bases are TGTGCCATCAGTGAACTTAGCGGGAGGGCCGTCTACAATGAGCAGTTCTTC. This encodes CAISELSGRAVYNEQFF.

This chain uses TRBV20-1 with TRBJ2-7, with 8 bases lining up with TRBD2. The CDR3 is made up of 15 amino acids. V was pared by 0 bases and J by 4 bases, with 8 bases of the junction left unmatched. The germline V gene has CDR1 DFQATT and CDR2 SNEGSKA (reference sequence). Here the CDR3 DNA reads TGCAGTGCTAGAGATCTTCGGGAGGGCCTATACGAGCAGTACTTC. Amino acids: CSARDLREGLYEQYF.

In this sample, this clonotype turned up a few times. The V and J genes are TRBV7-6 and TRBJ1-3; a weak D match, TRBD1 (6 bases). Trimming cost V 1 base and J 4 bases, with 14 bases left between them. The germline gives CDR1 SGHVS, CDR2 FNYEAQ. The CDR3 runs 16 residues. The CDR3 region is CASSLDPRGPGNTIYF. The CDR3 DNA is TGTGCCAGCAGCTTAGACCCCAGGGGCCCGGGAAACACCATATATTTT.

This chain joins TRBV12-3 or TRBV12-4 and TRBJ2-4; D is perhaps TRBD1 (5 bases). The CDR3 contains 16 residues. V gave up 1 base and J gave up 1 base, with 11 bases separating them. CDR3 bases: TGTGCCAGCAGTTTAGTTGGGGCAGGCGCCAAAAACATTCAGTACTTC. Residues: CASSLVGAGAKNIQYF.

Comment on this clonotype: One end of the junction fails to match germline, which may point to a read error. V is TRBV9 and J is TRBJ2-3, with D possibly being TRBD1 or TRBD2 (7 bases each). The CDR3 runs 16 residues. Looked up from germline, CDR1 is SGDLS and CDR2 is YYNGEE. In nucleotides, the CDR3 is TGTGCCAGCAGCGTAGCAGGGGCAGGGGGAGGGGATACGCATTATTTT. It yields the protein CASSVAGAGGGDTHYF.

This clonotype was found a few times. V is TRBV21-1 and J is TRBJ2-5; the table's D call, TRBD2, was not checked against the DNA. TRBV21-1 is noted as a pseudogene. This CDR3 spans 16 amino acids. CDR3 sequence: CASSKARNSPQETQYF. The CDR3 nucleotides read TGTGCCAGCAGCAAAGCGCGAAACAGTCCACAAGAGACCCAGTACTTC.

This clonotype occurred a few times. The junction and the germline gene differ at one end; a read error may be behind it. The rearrangement links TRBV5-1 to TRBJ2-1; TRBD2 aligns across 7 bases. The CDR3 consists of 16 residues. CDR1 and CDR2 from the germline V gene are SGHRS and YFSETQ. CDR3 protein: CASSQNAGLPYSEQFF. Written as DNA, the CDR3 is TGCGCCAGCAGTCAGAACGCGGGACTACCCTACAGTGAGCAGTTCTTC.

The chain recombines TRBV20-1 with TRBJ2-6; tentatively, D is TRBD1 or TRBD2 (6 bases each). Germline CDR1 DFQATT, CDR2 SNEGSKA (reference sequence). Trimming removed 6 bases from V and 1 base from J, with 22 bases in between. The CDR3 extends over 18 amino acids. The CDR3 protein is CSAPIRGARHSGANVLTF. The CDR3 DNA follows: TGCAGTGCCCCAATAAGGGGGGCGCGACATTCTGGGGCCAACGTCCTGACTTTC.

The chain has TRBV12-3 or TRBV12-4 and TRBJ1-1, with a tentative D call TRBD1 (5 bases). CDR3 size: 14 residues. Deletions cut 4 bases from V and 5 bases from J, with 14 bases between. The CDR3 nucleotides read TGTGCCAGCAGTTCCGGGACCCCGATAACTGAAGCTTTCTTT. It encodes CASSSGTPITEAFF.

The rearrangement links TRBV23-1 to TRBJ2-5; D tentatively fits TRBD1 or TRBD2 (5 bases each). TRBV23-1 is sorted into the ORF group, with uncertain function. The CDR3 spans 17 residues. V lost 3 bases, J lost 1 base, and 18 bases lay in between. CDR3 nucleotides: TGCGCCAGCAGTCACCTATCCCAGTTCGGGGCCCAAGAGACCCAGTACTTC. It translates to CASSHLSQFGAQETQYF.

A few counts support this clonotype. CDR3 loop: CASSLTEVGETQYF. Here the CDR3 DNA reads TGTGCCAGCAGCTTGACAGAGGTGGGAGAGACCCAGTACTTC. This chain joins TRBV7-9 and TRBJ2-5; D is perhaps TRBD1 (5 bases). This CDR3 has 14 amino acids. The V gene's germline CDR1 is SEHNR and CDR2 FQNEAQ (reference sequence). V was shortened by 3 bases and J by 4 bases, with 12 bases between the two germline ends.

This clonotype was observed a handful of times. The chain employs TRBV28 and TRBJ1-4; D is undetermined. V lost 5 bases and J 0 bases, leaving 4 bases between the germline ends. The CDR3 loop spans 13 amino acids. Germline loops: CDR1 MDHEN, CDR2 SYDVKM. The CDR3 here is CASSVATNEKLFF. The CDR3 region has the DNA TGTGCCAGCAGTGTTGCAACTAATGAAAAACTGTTTTTT.

The genes are TRBV3-1 and TRBJ2-5; 11 bases agree with TRBD2. V trimming: 6 bases; J trimming: 5 bases; junction bases outside the gene matches: 17. CDR1 is LGHDT and CDR2 is YNNKEL in the germline V gene (reference sequence). The CDR3 has 18 amino acids. CDR3 residues: CASRSLTRSGRDFETQYF. The CDR3 coding sequence is TGTGCCAGCAGGTCCCTTACTCGTAGCGGGAGGGATTTTGAGACCCAGTACTTC.

The sample holds a few counts of this clonotype. V gene TRBV19 combines with J gene TRBJ2-3; the D gene is possibly TRBD2 (6 bases). Germline-derived CDR1 and CDR2 are LNHDA and SQIVND (reference sequence). V lost 3 bases, J lost 5 bases, and 6 bases lay in between. The CDR3 consists of 12 residues. CDR3 protein: CASSMEGDTQYF. CDR3 in DNA: TGTGCCAGTAGTATGGAGGGAGATACGCAGTATTTT. Variable domain in full (rest from reference TRBV19 and TRBJ2-3): DGGITQSPKYLFRKEGQNVTLSCEQNLNHDAMYWYRQDPGQGLRLIYYSQIVNDFQKGDIAEGYSVSREKKESFPLTVTSAQKNPTAFYLCASSMEGDTQYFGPGTRLTVL.

The chain recombines TRBV12-3 or TRBV12-4 with TRBJ1-4; 7 bases fit TRBD1. The V gene end was trimmed by 5 bases and the J gene end by 4 bases; junction bases not matched to a gene: 4. The CDR3 runs to 14 residues. As DNA, the CDR3 is TGTGCCAGCAGTCTGCAGGGGGTTAATGAAAAACTGTTTTTT. This gives the protein CASSLQGVNEKLFF.

The chain carries TRBV5-1 and TRBJ2-5; D may correspond to TRBD1 or TRBD2 (5 bases each). This CDR3 is 15 amino acids long. CDR1 SGHRS and CDR2 YFSETQ come from the germline V gene. The V and J ends lost 3 bases and 5 bases respectively, with 17 bases between them. CDR3 protein: CASSSDGTRPETQYF. For the CDR3, the DNA is TGCGCCAGCAGCTCCGACGGGACCCGCCCGGAGACCCAGTACTTC.